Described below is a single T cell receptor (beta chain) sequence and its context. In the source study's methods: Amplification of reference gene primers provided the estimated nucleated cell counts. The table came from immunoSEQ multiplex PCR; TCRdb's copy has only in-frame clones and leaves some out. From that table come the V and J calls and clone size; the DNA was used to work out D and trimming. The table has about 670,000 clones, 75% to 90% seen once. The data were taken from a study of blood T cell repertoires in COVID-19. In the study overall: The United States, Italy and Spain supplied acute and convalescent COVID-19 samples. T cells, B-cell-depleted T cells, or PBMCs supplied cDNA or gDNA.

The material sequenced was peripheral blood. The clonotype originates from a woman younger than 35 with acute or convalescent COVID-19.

CDR3 loop: CASTGGGDNEQFF. CDR3 nucleotides: TGTGCCAGCACAGGCGGGGGAGATAATGAGCAGTTCTTC. The rearrangement joins TRBV6-5 to TRBJ2-1; 7 nucleotides agree with TRBD2. The CDR3 extends over 13 amino acids. V trimming: 7 bases; J trimming: 7 bases; junction bases outside the gene matches: 7. CDR1 and CDR2 (germline): MNHEY, SVGAGI.